This T cell receptor beta chain was sequenced during a study of patients and donors after allogeneic stem cell transplantation. Trimming removed 2 bases at V and 4 bases at J, with 11 bases between. This CDR3 region has 14 residues. Germline V CDR1 and CDR2: MGHDK, SYGVNS. The sample holds a few counts of this clonotype. From the RT-PCR reads, TCRdb called clonotypes with MiXCR, one entry per CDR3 protein. The sample carries about 160,000 distinct CDR3 sequences, about 32% recorded once. The sequencing input was blood, either unsorted or a sorted T cell fraction (not recorded which). The receptor's source is a human donor who was either an allogeneic HSCT recipient or a stem cell or donor lymphocyte infusion donor (not recorded which). It is not recorded whose cells these are; they may come from a transplant donor. J is TRBJ1-2 and V is TRBV25-1, with D possibly matching TRBD1 (6 bases). CDR3 region: CASSEPTGSYGYTF. In DNA, the CDR3 is TGTGCCAGCAGTGAACCCACAGGGAGCTATGGCTACACCTTC.